The TCR beta chain under discussion was sequenced for a study of blood T cell repertoires in COVID-19. Whole-study context: Samples taken during acute and convalescent COVID-19 were collected in the United States, Italy and Spain. In each case, the material was cDNA or gDNA derived from T cells, B-cell-depleted T cells, or PBMCs.

The count of this clone is one. In germline, CDR1 is LGHNA, CDR2 YSLEER. The CDR3 has 12 amino acids. Trimming removed 1 base from V and 7 bases from J, with 5 bases in between. Cohort allocation depended upon clinical history that participants reported. The study counted Cohort 3 donors as recovered given two negative PCRs, clearance, or symptom resolution. Repertoires were generated with immunoSEQ multiplex PCR, while TCRdb's copy carries only in-frame clones and drops some. The repertoire holds roughly 300,000 clones, with around 90% as singletons. This clonotype was sampled from a woman in her twenties or thirties who had recovered from COVID-19. The sample taken for sequencing was PBMCs or T cells enriched from blood (not recorded which). The chain carries TRBV4-3 and TRBJ2-1; unclear D gene. The DNA for the CDR3 is TGCGCCAGCAGCCAAGGGCGGAATGAGCAGTTCTTC. As protein: CASSQGRNEQFF.